This paragraph reports one TCR beta chain. This record belongs to a study of blood T cell repertoires in COVID-19. Turning to the study itself: PBMCs, B-cell-depleted T cells, or T cells were the source of the cDNA or gDNA that made up the material.

Recruitment covered roughly 22 US areas and drew participants whose ages spanned about 18 to 100 years. The CDR3 consists of 14 residues. V dropped 4 bases and J dropped 2; count of bases not matched to a gene: 5. Germline V gene data show CDR1 as MDHEN and CDR2 as SYDVKM. Some clones are missing from TCRdb's copy, which holds only in-frame ones; the method was immunoSEQ multiplex PCR. The sample consists of more than 200,000 clones, approximately 90% of them appearing once. The V call is TRBV28, the J call TRBJ2-7; 7 bases line up with TRBD1. This receptor was taken from a woman in her 30s who had recovered from COVID-19. Source material: PBMCs or T cells enriched from blood (not recorded which). The CDR3 loop reads CASSYRGQTYEQYF. Written as DNA, the CDR3 is TGTGCCAGCAGTTACCGGGGACAGACCTACGAGCAGTACTTC.